The clone carrying this T cell receptor beta chain occurred once. This entry is derived from a study of blood T cell repertoires in COVID-19. Overall study context: The United States, Italy and Spain supplied acute and convalescent COVID-19 samples. PBMCs, B-cell-depleted T cells, or T cells were the source of the cDNA or gDNA that made up the material.

Germline CDR1 is SGHAT and CDR2 is FQNNGV. The CDR3 consists of 15 residues. V shed 3 bases and J 0 bases; nucleotides not matched to a gene: 4. Per the original data handling: Estimated nucleated cell counts came from reference gene primer amplification. The repertoire was sequenced with immunoSEQ multiplex PCR; TCRdb's copy has only in-frame clones and lacks some. V, J and clone size derive from that table, while D and trimming were established from the DNA sequence. The repertoire includes tens of thousands of clones, 70% to 80% of them detected once, and 5.4% sits in the top ten. The TCR was taken from a woman of 80 years or more with active or convalescent COVID-19. The gene calls are TRBV11-2 and TRBJ2-7, with 8 bases fitting TRBD2. The source material was peripheral blood. This CDR3 reads CASSLERGSSYEQYF. The CDR3 DNA is TGTGCCAGCAGCTTGGAGCGGGGGAGCTCCTACGAGCAGTACTTC.